The 2 T cell receptor beta chains below come from one sample, sequenced in a study of CD8 T cells in Susac syndrome. Random hexamers served to reverse transcribe about 0.5 to 1 ug RNA. MiXCR was run by TCRdb on the immunoSEQ multiplex PCR reads, yielding one entry per CDR3 protein. This table holds about 180,000 distinct CDR3 sequences, approximately 94% found once. The specimen sequenced was CD4+ T cells from PBMCs. These receptors came from a human donor with Susac syndrome.

The V gene is TRBV14, the J gene TRBJ2-7; D is uncertain. CDR1 is SGHDN, CDR2 FVKESK, per germline. V was pared by 1 base and J by 2 bases, with 9 bases between. This CDR3 is built from 14 residues. The DNA for the CDR3 is TGTGCCAGCAGCCAAGGGGGTCGACCCTACGAGCAGTACTTC. Translating it yields CASSQGGRPYEQYF.

V gene TRBV7-2 combines with J gene TRBJ2-1, with D tentatively TRBD2 (7 bases). The CDR3 totals 15 residues. With 1 base removed from V and 5 bases from J, the gap between germline ends came to 12 bases. Germline CDR1 SGHTA, CDR2 FQGNSA. The CDR3 DNA reads TGTGCCAGCAGCTTAGGGGGGGGCCGAAACAATGAGCAGTTCTTC. Translating it yields CASSLGGGRNNEQFF. Full variable domain (rest looked up from reference TRBV7-2 and TRBJ2-1): GAGVSQSPSNKVTEKGKDVELRCDPISGHTALYWYRQSLGQGLEFLIYFQGNSAPDKSGLPSDRFSAERTGGSVSTLTIQRTQQEDSAVYLCASSLGGGRNNEQFFGPGTRLTVL.